This T cell receptor (beta chain) derives from a study of OX40 agonist ivuxolimab in advanced cancers. Study summary: Of mixed ages from about 23 to 90 and averaging roughly 60 years, the group was 65% to 85% male.

Germline V gene sequence: CDR1 SEHNR, CDR2 FQNEAQ (reference sequence). The V end was cut by 1 base, the J end by 7 bases, with 9 bases between. The CDR3 runs to 13 residues. TCRdb keeps only in-frame clones here, not all; method: immunoSEQ multiplex PCR. The profile covers under 150,000 clones, with about nine tenths appearing a single time and around 1% taken by the ten largest. Sample: CD4+ or CD8+ T cells sorted from blood, taken in a trial of the OX40 agonist ivuxolimab. This clonotype originated in an adult with an advanced solid tumor such as melanoma, head and neck, liver or kidney cancer. The chain has TRBV7-9 and TRBJ2-3; no reliable D call. This CDR3 reads CASSLGSGNTQYF. CDR3 nucleotide sequence: TGTGCCAGCAGCTTAGGGTCCGGTAATACGCAGTATTTT.